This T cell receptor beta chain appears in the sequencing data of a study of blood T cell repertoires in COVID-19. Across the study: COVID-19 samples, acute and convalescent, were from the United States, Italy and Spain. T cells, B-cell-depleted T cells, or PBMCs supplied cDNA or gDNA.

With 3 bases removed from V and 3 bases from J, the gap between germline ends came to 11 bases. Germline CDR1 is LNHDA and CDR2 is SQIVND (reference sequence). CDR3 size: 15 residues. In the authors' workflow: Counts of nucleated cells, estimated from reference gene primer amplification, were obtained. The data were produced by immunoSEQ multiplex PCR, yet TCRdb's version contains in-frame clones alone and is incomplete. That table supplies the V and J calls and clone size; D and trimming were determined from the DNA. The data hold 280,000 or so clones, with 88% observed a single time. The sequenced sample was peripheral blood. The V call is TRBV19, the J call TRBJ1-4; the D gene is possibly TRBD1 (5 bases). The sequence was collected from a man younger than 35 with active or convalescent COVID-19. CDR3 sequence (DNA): TGTGCCAGTAGTATTTTTGTGACAGCTAATGAAAAACTGTTTTTT. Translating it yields CASSIFVTANEKLFF.